The 30 T cell receptor beta chains below were found in one sample sequenced in a study of T-cell reconstitution after alpha-beta-depleted transplantation in children. Using unique molecular identifiers, the investigators prepared the TCRbeta library. TCRdb re-analysed the PCR reads in MiXCR, keeping a single row per CDR3 protein. The sample consists of some 600,000 distinct CDR3 sequences, under 15% of them appearing once. The sequences come from PBMCs, mostly from graft donor cells, collected 360 days after TCRalphabeta/CD19-depleted stem cell transplant. These receptors all come from a male patient younger than 18 who had a stem cell transplant for acute myeloid leukemia, so the T cells may come from the graft donor.

This clonotype has only a few counts. The chain has TRBV7-3 and TRBJ2-1; D uncertain. Germline-derived CDR1 and CDR2 are SGHTA and FQGTGA. V was clipped by 4 bases and J by 7 bases, with 17 bases between them. CDR3 length: 15 residues. The CDR3 coding sequence is TGTGCCAGCAGCTCATCCGGGTCTGATTCGAATGAGCAGTTCTTC. This sequence encodes CASSSSGSDSNEQFF.

This clonotype was observed many times. This chain uses TRBV29-1 with TRBJ2-1; D may be TRBD1 or TRBD2 (5 bases each). The germline CDR1 and CDR2 sequences are SQVTM and ANQGSEA. The V end was cut by 4 bases, the J end by 4 bases, with 17 bases between. The CDR3 spans 15 residues. The CDR3: CSVGGGGRPYNEQFF. The DNA for the CDR3 is TGCAGCGTTGGTGGTGGGGGACGTCCATACAATGAGCAGTTCTTC.

V is TRBV20-1 and J is TRBJ2-7; D remains ambiguous. The CDR3 spans 11 residues. Germline lookup yields CDR1 DFQATT and CDR2 SNEGSKA (reference sequence). Trimming took 3 bases from V and 3 from J, leaving 6 bases between them. The CDR3 loop is CSARTIYEQYF. The CDR3 DNA sequence: TGCAGTGCTAGGACAATCTACGAGCAGTACTTC.

The genes are TRBV5-1 and TRBJ2-7, with 9 bases matching TRBD1. The CDR3 is made up of 15 amino acids. CDR1 SGHRS and CDR2 YFSETQ come from the germline V gene. Trimming at V came to 3 bases and at J to 7 bases, leaving 11 bases not matched to a gene. CDR3 loop: CASSWGDRVREEQYF. CDR3 coding DNA: TGCGCCAGCAGCTGGGGGGACAGGGTCCGGGAGGAGCAGTACTTC.

There are a few counts of this clonotype. The V and J genes are TRBV6-2 or TRBV6-3 and TRBJ2-7; 13 nucleotides align to TRBD2. CDR1 is MNHEY and CDR2 is SVGEGT in the germline V gene. V lost 5 bases and J lost 12; bases outside the gene matches: 7. The CDR3 has 13 amino acids. The CDR3 DNA is TGTGCCAGCAGTAAGGGACTAGCGGGACTTCGGTACTTC. This translates into CASSKGLAGLRYF.

This clonotype was seen repeatedly, ten times or more. The chain links TRBV11-2 to TRBJ1-2; D is ambiguous. The germline CDR1 and CDR2 sequences are SGHAT and FQNNGV. The CDR3 runs 17 residues. The V gene lost 0 bases and the J gene lost 4 bases, with 18 bases spanning the gap. CDR3 in DNA: TGTGCCAGCAGCTTAGATCTCACACAGTTCAGTTCCTATGGCTACACCTTC. Translation gives CASSLDLTQFSSYGYTF.

On this clonotype: Given a much more abundant clone one base away, this may be a read error. V gene TRBV6-5 combines with J gene TRBJ2-3; 9 nucleotides line up with TRBD1. The CDR3 sequence is 17 residues long. Germline CDR1 MNHEY, CDR2 SVGAGI. The trim removed 0 bases at V and 3 bases at J, leaving 7 bases unmatched. The CDR3 DNA sequence: TGTGCCAGCAGTTACTCGGGGGGACAGGGAGTAACAGATACGCAGTATTTT. It translates to CASSYSGGQGVTDTQYF.

The sample holds many counts of this clonotype. The J gene is TRBJ2-7, the V gene TRBV20-1; no clear D gene. V was pared by 5 bases and J by 3 bases, with 14 bases between. This CDR3 has 13 residues. Germline V CDR1 and CDR2: DFQATT, SNEGSKA (reference sequence). The chain's CDR3 is CSAEIDGHYEQYF. The CDR3 bases are TGCAGTGCTGAAATTGACGGGCACTACGAGCAGTACTTC.

This clonotype occurred a few times. The chain joins TRBV20-1 to TRBJ2-3; 14 nucleotides match TRBD2. CDR1 and CDR2 from the germline V gene are DFQATT and SNEGSKA (reference sequence). J lost 3 bases, V lost 5 bases, and 4 bases had no gene match. The CDR3 consists of 15 residues. The CDR3, as DNA: TGCAGTGCTGTTGGACTAGCGGGAGGAACAGATACGCAGTATTTT. Translation: CSAVGLAGGTDTQYF.

The rearrangement uses TRBV5-5 and TRBJ2-4, with TRBD1 matching over 9 bases. V shed 0 bases and J 7 bases; nucleotides not matched to a gene: 8. Germline CDR1 and CDR2: SGHKS and YYEKEE (reference sequence). The CDR3 loop spans 16 amino acids. The DNA for the CDR3 is TGTGCCAGCAGCTTGGCCTGGGACAGGGTCCCTAACATTCAGTACTTC. Its translation: CASSLAWDRVPNIQYF.

This clonotype has just a few counts. V and J are TRBV7-2 and TRBJ2-1, with D perhaps TRBD2 (5 bases). This CDR3 comprises 14 residues. Trimming removed 5 bases at V and 4 bases at J, with 12 bases between. The germline CDR1 and CDR2 sequences are SGHTA and FQGNSA. The CDR3 here is CASSRPGGYNEQFF. The CDR3 coding sequence is TGTGCCAGCAGCCGCCCCGGCGGGTACAATGAGCAGTTCTTC.

This clonotype was detected a few times. This rearrangement joins TRBV4-3 to TRBJ2-5; 8 bases are a match to TRBD2. This CDR3 is 16 amino acids long. CDR1 and CDR2 from the germline V gene are LGHNA and YSLEER. V shed 3 bases, J shed 4 bases, and the junction held 10 bases outside the gene matches. CDR3 in DNA: TGCGCCAGCAGCCACGGTCAGACTAGCGAGGGAGAGACCCAGTACTTC. Translating it yields CASSHGQTSEGETQYF.

This chain joins TRBV7-2 and TRBJ2-5; 8 bases map to TRBD2. Germline CDR1 reads SGHTA; CDR2 reads FQGNSA. The length of the CDR3 is 14 residues. The ends lost 5 bases at V and 2 bases at J; junction bases unmatched: 4. This CDR3 reads CASSTGTRQETQYF. The CDR3, as DNA: TGTGCCAGCAGCACAGGGACTAGGCAAGAGACCCAGTACTTC.

This chain uses TRBV4-3 with TRBJ2-1, with D maybe TRBD2 (5 bases). With 3 bases removed from V and 2 bases from J, the gap between germline ends came to 11 bases. Germline loops: CDR1 LGHNA, CDR2 YSLEER. This CDR3 region has 15 residues. CDR3 region: CASSQSGETYNEQFF. The CDR3 DNA reads TGCGCCAGCAGCCAGAGTGGGGAGACCTACAATGAGCAGTTCTTC.

The chain has TRBV11-2 and TRBJ2-1, with TRBD2 matching 9 bases. Germline trimming cut 5 bases from V and 3 bases from J; bases unmatched to any gene: 8. Germline V lookup: CDR1 SGHAT, CDR2 FQNNGV. This CDR3 region has 16 residues. Here the CDR3 DNA reads TGTGCCAGCAGCCCCATAGCGGGAGCATTCTACAATGAGCAGTTCTTC. Translated, it gives CASSPIAGAFYNEQFF.

This clonotype appeared a few times. The V call is TRBV28, the J call TRBJ2-7, with TRBD1 matching over 7 bases. V lost 6 bases to trimming and J lost 6 bases; unmatched junction nucleotides: 32. CDR1 and CDR2 (germline): MDHEN, SYDVKM. This CDR3 has 21 amino acids. The CDR3 sequence is CASRSILLDRPKLTHYREQYF. In nucleotides, the CDR3 is TGTGCCAGCAGATCGATTCTCCTGGACAGGCCCAAACTAACCCATTACCGCGAGCAGTACTTC.

This clonotype appeared many times. The rearrangement uses TRBV7-2 and TRBJ2-5; D possibly corresponds to TRBD1 (5 bases). This CDR3 comprises 15 residues. CDR1 is SGHTA, CDR2 FQGNSA, per germline. V lost 0 bases and J lost 4, with 12 bases in between. DNA of the CDR3: TGTGCCAGCAGCTTAGCCAGGGTAGGAGCAGAGACCCAGTACTTC. Translation gives CASSLARVGAETQYF.

This clonotype was recorded many times. The rearrangement joins TRBV5-1 to TRBJ2-1, with 9 bases that match TRBD1. V trimming: 3 bases; J trimming: 15 bases; junction bases outside the gene matches: 7. The CDR3 is 12 amino acids. CDR1 is SGHRS and CDR2 is YFSETQ in the germline V gene. The chain's CDR3 is CASSSDRGRWFF. The DNA for the CDR3 is TGCGCCAGCAGCTCGGACAGGGGCCGTTGGTTCTTC.

J is TRBJ2-2 and V is TRBV11-2, with D perhaps matching TRBD1 or TRBD2 (6 bases each). Germline V gene lookup returns CDR1 SGHAT and CDR2 FQNNGV. The CDR3 covers 18 residues. V lost 0 bases and J 3 bases, leaving 17 bases between the germline ends. The CDR3 reads CASSLDRGPEGYTGELFF. The CDR3 nucleotides read TGTGCCAGCAGCTTAGATCGGGGGCCGGAGGGGTACACCGGGGAGCTGTTTTTT.

The chain combines TRBV3-1 with TRBJ1-2, with 7 bases aligning to TRBD1. Trimming cost V 0 bases and J 8 bases; bases outside gene matches: 9. The CDR3 covers 15 residues. The germline V gene encodes CDR1 LGHDT and CDR2 YNNKEL (reference sequence). The CDR3 is CASSQEGRQGTGYTF. The CDR3 bases are TGTGCCAGCAGCCAAGAAGGTCGACAGGGAACGGGCTACACCTTC. The variable domain in full, completed from reference TRBV3-1 and TRBJ1-2, reads DTAVSQTPKYLVTQMGNDKSIKCEQNLGHDTMYWYKQDSKKFLKIMFSYNNKELIINETVPNRFSPKSPDKAHLNLHINSLELGDSAVYFCASSQEGRQGTGYTFGSGTRLTVV.

The V and J genes are TRBV10-3 and TRBJ2-1; 7 bases match TRBD2. CDR1 is ENHRY and CDR2 is SYGVKD in the germline V gene. The CDR3 extends over 17 amino acids. V shed 8 bases and J 2 bases; nucleotides not matched to a gene: 15. The CDR3 DNA reads TGTGCCATCGAGGGGCGGGCGTCTAGCGGTACCTACAATGAGCAGTTCTTC. It translates to CAIEGRASSGTYNEQFF.

As for this clonotype: One base away lies a much larger clone, so this may be a sequencing read error. The chain uses TRBV20-1 and TRBJ2-3, with a tentative D call TRBD1 (5 bases). CDR3 length: 15 residues. Per the germline V gene, CDR1 is DFQATT and CDR2 is SNEGSKA (reference sequence). Trimming cost V 3 bases and J 0 bases, with 13 bases left between them. CDR3 coding DNA: TGCAGTGCTAGCTACAAGGGGCCTAGCACAGATACGCAGTATTTT. Protein product: CSASYKGPSTDTQYF.

The V and J genes are TRBV4-3 and TRBJ2-5; the D is unclear. CDR1 and CDR2 from the germline V gene are LGHNA and YSLEER. V lost 0 bases to trimming and J lost 1 base, with 15 bases between them. This CDR3 is 17 amino acids long. The CDR3 DNA is TGCGCCAGCAGCCAAGATAGGGAAACGGGTCTCCAAGAGACCCAGTACTTC. This codes for CASSQDRETGLQETQYF.

This clonotype showed up many times. The chain employs TRBV12-3 or TRBV12-4 and TRBJ2-7, with TRBD2 matching 8 bases. The CDR3 consists of 14 residues. V shed 3 bases and J 1 base; nucleotides not matched to a gene: 2. The chain's CDR3 is CASSFSGTSYEQYF. The CDR3 DNA sequence: TGTGCCAGCAGTTTTAGCGGGACTTCCTACGAGCAGTACTTC.

The chain uses TRBV29-1 and TRBJ1-1; D ambiguous. V lost 2 bases to trimming and J lost 1 base, with 8 bases between them. Germline CDR1 is SQVTM and CDR2 is ANQGSEA. This CDR3 contains 13 residues. The CDR3, as DNA: TGCAGCGTTGAATACTCAGAGAACACTGAAGCTTTCTTT. The encoded protein is CSVEYSENTEAFF.

The chain uses TRBV28 and TRBJ1-5; D may be TRBD1 (5 bases). The CDR3 runs to 12 residues. Trimming shortened V by 8 bases and J by 9 bases, and 14 bases separated the two germline ends. CDR1 is MDHEN and CDR2 is SYDVKM in the germline V gene. The CDR3 region is CASLTGVAPQHF. The DNA of the CDR3 is TGTGCCAGCCTAACGGGGGTAGCGCCCCAGCATTTT.

This clonotype turned up a few times. The V call is TRBV7-9, the J call TRBJ2-7; TRBD1 is a possible D gene (6 bases). Germline-derived CDR1 and CDR2 are SEHNR and FQNEAQ (reference sequence). V lost 1 base, J lost 3 bases, and 10 bases lay in between. The CDR3 has 14 amino acids. This CDR3 reads CASSLGTGFYEQYF. The CDR3 coding sequence is TGTGCCAGCAGCTTAGGAACAGGGTTCTACGAGCAGTACTTC.

The genes are TRBV2 and TRBJ2-3; D is possibly TRBD2 (6 bases). V was cut by 3 bases and J by 5 bases, with 21 bases left in between. The CDR3 covers 17 residues. Germline CDR1 SNHLY, CDR2 FYNNEI. The CDR3 bases are TGTGCCAGCAGTGAGACCTGGCGGGTCCTTAGCGGAGATACGCAGTATTTT. Its protein is CASSETWRVLSGDTQYF.

This clonotype was seen repeatedly, ten times or more. The rearrangement joins TRBV10-3 to TRBJ2-5; D is possibly TRBD1 (6 bases). Trimming cost V 1 base and J 1 base, with 10 bases left between them. In germline, CDR1 is ENHRY, CDR2 SYGVKD. This CDR3 contains 15 residues. In nucleotides, the CDR3 is TGTGCCATCAGTGAGTTTGACAGGTTCCAAGAGACCCAGTACTTC. The encoded protein is CAISEFDRFQETQYF.

This clonotype was counted ten times or more. The chain joins TRBV5-6 to TRBJ2-3, with 9 nucleotides matching TRBD2. The CDR3 runs 16 residues. Germline assignment: CDR1 SGHDT and CDR2 YYEEEE. The V gene end was trimmed by 2 bases and the J gene end by 0 bases; junction bases not matched to a gene: 4. CDR3 region: CASSLRLAVSTDTQYF. The CDR3 DNA is TGTGCCAGCAGCTTAAGACTAGCGGTTAGCACAGATACGCAGTATTTT.